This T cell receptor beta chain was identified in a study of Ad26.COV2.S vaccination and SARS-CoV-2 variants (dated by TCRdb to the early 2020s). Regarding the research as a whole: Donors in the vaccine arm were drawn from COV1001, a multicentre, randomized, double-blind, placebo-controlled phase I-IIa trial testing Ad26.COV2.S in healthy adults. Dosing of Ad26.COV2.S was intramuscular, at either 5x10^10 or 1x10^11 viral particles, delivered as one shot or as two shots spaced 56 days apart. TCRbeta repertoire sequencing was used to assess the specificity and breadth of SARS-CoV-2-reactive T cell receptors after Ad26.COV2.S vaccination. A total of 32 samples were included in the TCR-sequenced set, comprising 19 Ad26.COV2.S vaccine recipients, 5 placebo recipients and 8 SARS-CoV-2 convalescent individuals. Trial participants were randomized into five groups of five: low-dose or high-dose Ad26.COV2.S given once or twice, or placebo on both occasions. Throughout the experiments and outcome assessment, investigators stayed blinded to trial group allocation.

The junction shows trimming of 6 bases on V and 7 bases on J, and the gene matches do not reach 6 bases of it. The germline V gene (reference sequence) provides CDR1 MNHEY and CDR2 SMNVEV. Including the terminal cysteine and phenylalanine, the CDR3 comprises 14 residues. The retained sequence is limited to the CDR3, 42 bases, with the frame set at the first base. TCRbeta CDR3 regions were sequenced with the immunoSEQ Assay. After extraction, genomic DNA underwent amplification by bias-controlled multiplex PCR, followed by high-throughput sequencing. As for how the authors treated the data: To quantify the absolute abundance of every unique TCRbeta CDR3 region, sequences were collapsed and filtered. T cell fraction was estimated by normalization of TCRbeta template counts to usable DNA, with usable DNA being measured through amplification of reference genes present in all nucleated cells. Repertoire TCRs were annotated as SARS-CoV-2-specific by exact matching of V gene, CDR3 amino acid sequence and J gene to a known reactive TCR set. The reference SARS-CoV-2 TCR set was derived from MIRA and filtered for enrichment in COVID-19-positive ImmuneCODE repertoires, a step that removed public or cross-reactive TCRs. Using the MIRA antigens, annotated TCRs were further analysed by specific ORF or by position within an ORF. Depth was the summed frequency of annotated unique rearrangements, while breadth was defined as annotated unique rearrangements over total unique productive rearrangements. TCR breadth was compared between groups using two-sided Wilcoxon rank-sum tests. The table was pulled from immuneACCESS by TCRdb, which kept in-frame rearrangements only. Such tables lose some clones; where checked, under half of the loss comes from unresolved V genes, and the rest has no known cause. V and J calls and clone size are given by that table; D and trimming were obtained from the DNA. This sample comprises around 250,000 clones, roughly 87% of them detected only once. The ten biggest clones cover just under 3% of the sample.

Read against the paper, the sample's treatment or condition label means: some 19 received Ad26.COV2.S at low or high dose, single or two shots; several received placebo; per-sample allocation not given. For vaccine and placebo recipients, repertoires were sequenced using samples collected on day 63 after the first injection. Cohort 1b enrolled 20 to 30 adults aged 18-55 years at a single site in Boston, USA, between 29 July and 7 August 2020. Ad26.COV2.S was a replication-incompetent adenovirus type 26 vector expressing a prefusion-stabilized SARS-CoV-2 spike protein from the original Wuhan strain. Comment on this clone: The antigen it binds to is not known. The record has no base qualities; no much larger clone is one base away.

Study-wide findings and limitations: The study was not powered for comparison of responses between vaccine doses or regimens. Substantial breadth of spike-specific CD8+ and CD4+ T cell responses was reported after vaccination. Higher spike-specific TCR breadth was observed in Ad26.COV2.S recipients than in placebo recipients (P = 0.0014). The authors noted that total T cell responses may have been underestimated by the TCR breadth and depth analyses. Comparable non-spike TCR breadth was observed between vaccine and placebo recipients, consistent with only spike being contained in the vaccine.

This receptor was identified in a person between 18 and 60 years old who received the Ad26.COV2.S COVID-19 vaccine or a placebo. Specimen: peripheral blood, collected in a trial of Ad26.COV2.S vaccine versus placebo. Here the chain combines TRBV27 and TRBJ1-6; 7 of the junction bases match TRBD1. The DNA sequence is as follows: TGTGCCAGCAGGGCGACAGGGCGCAATTCACCCCTCCACTTT. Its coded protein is CASRATGRNSPLHF.